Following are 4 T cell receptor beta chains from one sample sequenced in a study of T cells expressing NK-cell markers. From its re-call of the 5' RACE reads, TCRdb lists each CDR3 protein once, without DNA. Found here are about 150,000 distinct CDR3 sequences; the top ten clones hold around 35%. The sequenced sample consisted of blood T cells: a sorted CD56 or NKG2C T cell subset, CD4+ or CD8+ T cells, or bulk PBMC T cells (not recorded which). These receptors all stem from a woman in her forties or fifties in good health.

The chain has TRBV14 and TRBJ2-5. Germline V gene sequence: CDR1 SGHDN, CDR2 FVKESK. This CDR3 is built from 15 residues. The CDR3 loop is CASSQHGFNQETQYF.

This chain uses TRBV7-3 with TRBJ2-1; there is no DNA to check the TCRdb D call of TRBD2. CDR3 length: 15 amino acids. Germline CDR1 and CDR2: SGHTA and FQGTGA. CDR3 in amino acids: CASSLPGLADNEQFF.

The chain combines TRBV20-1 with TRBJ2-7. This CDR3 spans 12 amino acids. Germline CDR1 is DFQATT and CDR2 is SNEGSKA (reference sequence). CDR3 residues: CSAAYTSYEQYF.

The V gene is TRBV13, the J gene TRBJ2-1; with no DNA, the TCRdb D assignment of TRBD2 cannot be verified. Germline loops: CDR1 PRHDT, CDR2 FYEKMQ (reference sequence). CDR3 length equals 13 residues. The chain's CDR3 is CASSSQGGNEQFF.